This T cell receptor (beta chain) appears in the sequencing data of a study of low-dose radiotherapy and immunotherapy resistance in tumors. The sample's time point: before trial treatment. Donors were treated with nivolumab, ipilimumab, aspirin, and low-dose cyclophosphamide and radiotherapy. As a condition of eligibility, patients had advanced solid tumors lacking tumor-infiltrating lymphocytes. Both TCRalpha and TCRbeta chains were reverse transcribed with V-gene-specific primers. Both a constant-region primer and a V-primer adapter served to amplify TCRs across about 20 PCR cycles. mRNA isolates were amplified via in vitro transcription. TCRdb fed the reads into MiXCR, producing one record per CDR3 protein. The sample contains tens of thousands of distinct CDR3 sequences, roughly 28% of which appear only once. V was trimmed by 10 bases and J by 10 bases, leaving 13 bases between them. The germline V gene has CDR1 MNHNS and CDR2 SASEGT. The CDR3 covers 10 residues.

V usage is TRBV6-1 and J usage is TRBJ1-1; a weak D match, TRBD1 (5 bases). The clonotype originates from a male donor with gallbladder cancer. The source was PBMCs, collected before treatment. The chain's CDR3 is CATLGDGAFF. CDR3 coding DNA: TGTGCCACCCTAGGGGATGGAGCTTTCTTT.